Each of the 32 T cell receptor beta chains below was sequenced from the same sample in a study of response to subunit inactivated influenza vaccine. Each CDR3 protein gets one entry after TCRdb re-called the RT-PCR reads with MiXCR. The sample holds about 570,000 distinct CDR3 sequences, around 11% seen once. These data were also filed under a second study, of T cells expressing NK-cell markers. That study reports: The authors made TCR beta cDNA libraries by 5'RACE template switching. This switching added a universal primer site and UMIs.

Source: PBMCs from blood, taken on the day of vaccination. These receptors came from a man over 45 who received an inactivated influenza vaccine.

This clonotype has only a few counts. The chain carries TRBV11-1 and TRBJ2-1; the match to TRBD1 covers 8 bases. Looked up from germline, CDR1 is SGHAT and CDR2 is FQDESV (reference sequence). V lost 5 bases to trimming and J lost 11 bases; unmatched junction nucleotides: 26. CDR3 size: 19 residues. The DNA for the CDR3 is TGTGCCAGCAGCGGGTTAGGACAGGGTTTTGCTTTATTCGGCCCCAAGCAGTTCTTC. It translates to CASSGLGQGFALFGPKQFF.

The V call is TRBV18, the J call TRBJ2-5, with a possible D match to TRBD2 (6 bases). Germline assignment: CDR1 KGHSH and CDR2 LQKENI. This CDR3 is 12 amino acids long. The V and J ends lost 5 bases and 9 bases respectively, with 13 bases between them. CDR3 coding DNA: TGTGCCAGCTCAGTCATCCGGGAGCCCCAGTACTTC. This translates into CASSVIREPQYF.

There are a few counts of this clonotype. The rearrangement joins TRBV27 to TRBJ2-3; 8 bases fit TRBD2. Per the germline V gene, CDR1 is MNHEY and CDR2 is SMNVEV (reference sequence). The CDR3 extends over 13 amino acids. V shed 6 bases and J 5 bases; nucleotides not matched to a gene: 4. The CDR3 DNA follows: TGTGCCAGCAGCCGGGGGGGTAGAGATACGCAGTATTTT. It is translated as CASSRGGRDTQYF.

This clonotype has just a few counts. The chain joins TRBV29-1 to TRBJ1-1; D not resolved. Trimming took off 7 bases at V and 0 bases at J, with 15 bases between the two ends. The germline gives CDR1 SQVTM, CDR2 ANQGSEA. The CDR3 has 14 residues. CDR3 region: CSAVRTVMNTEAFF. The DNA for the CDR3 is TGCAGCGCTGTACGGACGGTTATGAACACTGAAGCTTTCTTT.

V is TRBV5-1 and J is TRBJ1-6, with D possibly being TRBD1 (5 bases). V lost 4 bases, J lost 14 bases, and 19 bases lay in between. Germline V gene data show CDR1 as SGHRS and CDR2 as YFSETQ. This CDR3 comprises 14 residues. CDR3 sequence reads: CASSPGTSVQALHF. The CDR3 bases are TGCGCCAGCAGCCCAGGGACCTCCGTTCAGGCCCTCCACTTT.

This clonotype was detected a few times. The chain joins TRBV21-1 to TRBJ2-3; the table assigns TRBD1, which was not confirmed against the DNA. TRBV21-1 is classified as a pseudogene. The CDR3 has 17 amino acids. The CDR3 sequence is CASSKESQGASTDTQYF. DNA for the CDR3: TGTGCCAGCAGCAAAGAATCCCAGGGGGCCAGCACAGATACGCAGTATTTT.

This clonotype was seen more than once but under ten times. The genes are TRBV6-2 or TRBV6-3 and TRBJ2-7; D might be TRBD2 (6 bases). Germline V lookup: CDR1 MNHEY, CDR2 SVGEGT. This CDR3 is 15 amino acids long. With 2 bases removed from V and 4 bases from J, the gap between germline ends came to 15 bases. As DNA, the CDR3 is TGTGCCAGCAGTTACCCACAGGAGGGCCGTTACGAGCAGTACTTC. This gives the protein CASSYPQEGRYEQYF.

Comments on this clonotype: This could be a read error, since a much larger clone is one nucleotide away. The V gene is TRBV12-3 or TRBV12-4, the J gene TRBJ1-1, with D perhaps TRBD1 (5 bases). The CDR3 is 11 amino acids. The V end lost 7 bases, the J end lost 3 bases, and 6 bases lay between the germline ends. DNA for the CDR3: TGTGCCAGCAAGGGGTACACTGAAGCTTTCTTT. This gives the protein CASKGYTEAFF.

This clonotype was recorded once. This chain links TRBV11-2 with TRBJ1-2; D perhaps matches TRBD1 (6 bases). Germline V gene sequence: CDR1 SGHAT, CDR2 FQNNGV. The CDR3 is made up of 14 amino acids. The V and J ends lost 2 bases and 4 bases respectively, with 11 bases between them. The CDR3 nucleotides are TGTGCCAGCAGCTTACCTGGGGGGCTCTATGGCTACACCTTC. This translates into CASSLPGGLYGYTF.

This clonotype was counted a few times. The genes are TRBV18 and TRBJ1-5, with a tentative D call TRBD1 (5 bases). Trimming pared 2 bases from V and 6 bases from J, leaving 11 bases between. Germline loops: CDR1 KGHSH, CDR2 LQKENI. The CDR3 consists of 14 residues. For the CDR3, the DNA is TGTGCCAGCTCACCAGCAGGGTACGGTCAGCCCCAGCATTTT. This gives the protein CASSPAGYGQPQHF.

The chain couples TRBV29-1 to TRBJ2-2; 7 positions match TRBD1. Germline V gene data show CDR1 as SQVTM and CDR2 as ANQGSEA. This CDR3 region has 16 residues. After removal of 0 bases from V and 2 bases from J, the junction contained 6 bases not matched to a gene. CDR3 sequence: CSVEDRRTGNTGELFF. CDR3 in DNA: TGCAGCGTTGAAGATCGCAGGACAGGAAACACCGGGGAGCTGTTTTTT.

This rearrangement joins TRBV5-1 to TRBJ2-2; TRBD2 aligns across 12 bases. Unmatched junction bases numbered 8, after V lost 0 bases and J lost 5 bases. Germline V CDR1 and CDR2: SGHRS, YFSETQ. The CDR3 runs 18 residues. Written as DNA, the CDR3 is TGCGCCAGCAGCTTGGAGGCTAGCGGGAGGGCGCAAACCGGGGAGCTGTTTTTT. Translating it yields CASSLEASGRAQTGELFF.

The table lists this clonotype with a few counts. The rearrangement joins TRBV7-9 to TRBJ1-1, with a tentative D call TRBD1 (6 bases). CDR3 length: 16 residues. The V gene lost 5 bases and the J gene lost 0 bases, with 16 bases spanning the gap. Per germline, CDR1 SEHNR and CDR2 FQNEAQ (reference sequence). CDR3 DNA sequence: TGTGCCAGCAGCCTCACTTCGACAGGTCTGAACACTGAAGCTTTCTTT. It specifies CASSLTSTGLNTEAFF.

The chain carries TRBV14 and TRBJ2-1; 11 bases match TRBD2. Trimming took 2 bases from V and 10 from J; bases not matched to a gene: 4. The CDR3 has 14 amino acids. Germline assignment: CDR1 SGHDN and CDR2 FVKESK. The CDR3 bases are TGTGCCAGCAGCCAACTCAGACTAGCGGGGGAGCAGTTCTTC. Translation gives CASSQLRLAGEQFF.

Concerning this clonotype: This could be a read error, since a much larger clone is one nucleotide away. The V and J genes are TRBV25-1 and TRBJ2-1; 8 bases map to TRBD1. From germline, CDR1 is MGHDK and CDR2 SYGVNS. The CDR3 has 14 amino acids. V gave up 7 bases and J gave up 8 bases; unmatched junction bases: 10. The CDR3 sequence is CASTTGESFDEQFF. As DNA, the CDR3 is TGTGCCAGCACGACAGGGGAGAGTTTCGATGAGCAGTTCTTC.

The chain is built from TRBV7-9 and TRBJ2-3, with TRBD1 matching 8 bases. Germline-derived CDR1 and CDR2 are SEHNR and FQNEAQ (reference sequence). V was clipped by 7 bases and J by 5 bases; unmatched bases: 8. CDR3 length equals 14 residues. CDR3 in amino acids: CASKSQGAGDTQYF. DNA of the CDR3: TGTGCCAGCAAGAGCCAGGGGGCGGGAGATACGCAGTATTTT.

The gene calls are TRBV28 and TRBJ2-5, with D possibly being TRBD1 (6 bases). V shed 3 bases and J shed 3 bases, with 11 bases lying between them. The CDR3 totals 14 residues. CDR1 MDHEN and CDR2 SYDVKM come from the germline V gene. CDR3 DNA: TGTGCCAGCAGTTTCGGGACAATCGAAGAGACCCAGTACTTC. Translating gives CASSFGTIEETQYF.

The V gene is TRBV3-1, the J gene TRBJ2-5, with 7 bases aligning to TRBD2. CDR3 size: 14 residues. V gave up 1 base and J gave up 5 bases; unmatched junction bases: 4. Germline V CDR1 and CDR2: LGHDT, YNNKEL (reference sequence). In nucleotides, the CDR3 is TGTGCCAGCAGCCAAGCGGCAGCGGGGGAGACCCAGTACTTC. It is translated as CASSQAAAGETQYF.

This clonotype turned up a few times. The chain carries TRBV5-1 and TRBJ2-6; no definite D call. V lost 0 bases and J lost 0, with 10 bases in between. The germline V gene encodes CDR1 SGHRS and CDR2 YFSETQ. This CDR3 comprises 17 residues. DNA of the CDR3: TGCGCCAGCAGCTTGGCCGACATCTTCTCTGGGGCCAACGTCCTGACTTTC. The encoded protein is CASSLADIFSGANVLTF.

This clonotype appeared many times. The J gene is TRBJ2-1, the V gene TRBV5-1; D gene unclear. The CDR3 is 16 residues long. The V gene's germline CDR1 is SGHRS and CDR2 YFSETQ. The V and J ends lost 0 bases and 0 bases respectively, with 10 bases between them. The CDR3 sequence: CASSLALSTSYNEQFF. Here the CDR3 DNA reads TGCGCCAGCAGCTTGGCCTTGTCTACCTCCTACAATGAGCAGTTCTTC.

This clonotype was observed at least ten times. CDR3 in DNA: TGTGCCAGCACCATGACAGGTCCCAATTCACCCCTCCACTTT. Its translation: CASTMTGPNSPLHF. The chain is built from TRBV11-2 and TRBJ1-6; weak D call: TRBD1 (6 bases). Germline V lookup: CDR1 SGHAT, CDR2 FQNNGV. The CDR3 length is 14 residues. V gave up 7 bases and J gave up 7 bases, with 14 bases separating them.

The chain carries TRBV23-1 and TRBJ2-1; 9 bases match TRBD2. TRBV23-1 is known as an ORF, though its function is uncertain. The CDR3 has 14 amino acids. The junction had 9 bases not matched to a gene; V was cut back by 8 bases and J by 7 bases. The CDR3 here is CASLSGSRDNEQFF. In DNA, the CDR3 is TGCGCCAGCCTTAGCGGGAGCAGAGATAATGAGCAGTTCTTC.

V gene TRBV19 combines with J gene TRBJ2-7; 12 bases align to TRBD2. This CDR3 region has 18 residues. The V segment lost 5 bases and the J segment 1 base; nucleotides outside the gene matches: 12. CDR1 and CDR2 (germline): LNHDA, SQIVND (reference sequence). CDR3 sequence reads: CASSVTSGSHQRSYEQYF. In DNA form, the CDR3 reads TGTGCCAGTAGTGTGACTAGCGGGAGTCACCAACGGTCCTACGAGCAGTACTTC.

This clonotype was seen more than once but under ten times. The chain carries TRBV20-1 and TRBJ2-5, with TRBD2 as a possible D gene (7 bases). Germline V gives CDR1 DFQATT, CDR2 SNEGSKA (reference sequence). There are 14 residues in the CDR3. V was pared by 3 bases and J by 1 base, with 12 bases between. The CDR3 is CSARRGPSQETQYF. The DNA of the CDR3 is TGCAGTGCTAGGCGGGGGCCCTCCCAAGAGACCCAGTACTTC.

V usage is TRBV12-3 or TRBV12-4 and J usage is TRBJ2-7; D unresolved. V was shortened by 3 bases and J by 0 bases, with 9 bases between the two germline ends. This CDR3 has 14 residues. This CDR3 reads CASSFGPSSYEQYF. Written as DNA, the CDR3 is TGTGCCAGCAGTTTTGGTCCGAGCTCCTACGAGCAGTACTTC.

This clonotype was observed many times. The rearrangement uses TRBV21-1 and TRBJ1-4. TRBV21-1 has pseudogene status. The CDR3 is 14 amino acids. The CDR3: CASSKGVVNEKLFF. CDR3 nucleotides: TGTGCCAGCAGCAAAGGCGTCGTTAATGAAAAACTGTTTTTT.

This clonotype was detected many times. The V and J genes are TRBV11-2 and TRBJ2-7, with 12 bases that match TRBD2. The CDR3 totals 16 residues. Per the germline V gene, CDR1 is SGHAT and CDR2 is FQNNGV. After removal of 5 bases from V and 4 bases from J, the junction contained 9 bases not matched to a gene. CDR3 coding DNA: TGTGCCAGCAGCCCCGGACTAGCGGGAATAATTTACGAGCAGTACTTC. This encodes CASSPGLAGIIYEQYF.

This clonotype was detected a few times. This chain joins TRBV5-5 and TRBJ1-4; D uncertain. CDR3 length: 15 amino acids. V lost 0 bases and J lost 5, with 11 bases in between. The germline V gene has CDR1 SGHKS and CDR2 YYEKEE (reference sequence). The CDR3 is CASSLVLRRNEKLFF. The CDR3 DNA sequence: TGTGCCAGCAGCTTGGTGCTGCGCAGAAATGAAAAACTGTTTTTT.

The chain joins TRBV28 to TRBJ2-7; 8 positions agree with TRBD2. From germline, CDR1 is MDHEN and CDR2 SYDVKM. The trim removed 4 bases at V and 3 bases at J, leaving 8 bases unmatched. The CDR3 is 15 amino acids. The DNA for the CDR3 is TGTGCCAGCAGTTCCCCAGCGGGAGCTATCTACGAGCAGTACTTC. This codes for CASSSPAGAIYEQYF.

The chain uses TRBV28 and TRBJ2-7; TRBD1 agrees at 11 bases. CDR3 length equals 16 residues. Germline loops: CDR1 MDHEN, CDR2 SYDVKM. With V trimmed by 5 bases and J by 1 base, 7 bases remained unmatched. CDR3 in DNA: TGTGCCAGCAGTCACTTCGGGACAGGGGGTTCCTACGAGCAGTACTTC. As protein: CASSHFGTGGSYEQYF.

This clonotype was counted only a few times. J is TRBJ1-5 and V is TRBV15; D not resolved. V lost 9 bases and J 0 bases, leaving 9 bases between the germline ends. The germline CDR1 and CDR2 sequences are LNHNV and YYDKDF (reference sequence). The CDR3 totals 13 residues. The CDR3 loop is CATTRFSNQPQHF. In nucleotides, the CDR3 is TGTGCCACAACCCGGTTTAGCAATCAGCCCCAGCATTTT.

The chain is built from TRBV12-3 or TRBV12-4 and TRBJ2-2; D remains ambiguous. Trimming took 1 base from V and 5 from J, leaving 17 bases between them. This CDR3 has 17 amino acids. Here the CDR3 reads CASSLVGRLRMTGELFF. CDR3 nucleotides: TGTGCCAGCAGTTTAGTAGGGCGCCTGCGGATGACCGGGGAGCTGTTTTTT.